The entry below describes one T cell receptor beta chain. Its antigen is unidentified. The record originates from a study of CD8+ T cells in alopecia areata. Study at large: By percentage of affected scalp area, the severity of treated patients was scored. Study-wide findings and caveats: Affected scalp, especially in alopecia totalis/universalis, had a higher clonality than normal scalp did.

It was cDNA, reverse transcribed from extracted RNA, that served as the sequencing template. The assay was immunoSEQ multiplex PCR, and TCRdb's table has in-frame clones only and misses some. The sample yields about 250,000 clones, 60% seen once. This CDR3 has 15 residues. CDR1 is SGHTA, CDR2 FQGNSA, per germline. V trimming: 5 bases; J trimming: 5 bases; junction bases outside the gene matches: 9. Treatment: oral pan-JAK inhibitor, 5-10 mg twice daily. Material: CD4+ T cells sorted from blood, obtained around week 52, from a patient treated with tofacitinib. The TCR originated in a human donor with alopecia areata. The rearrangement uses TRBV7-2 and TRBJ2-1; 7 bases align to TRBD1. The CDR3: CASSPRQTGNNEQFF. The CDR3 bases are TGTGCCAGCAGCCCTCGTCAGACAGGGAACAATGAGCAGTTCTTC. The full variable domain, rest sourced from reference TRBV7-2 and TRBJ2-1, is GAGVSQSPSNKVTEKGKDVELRCDPISGHTALYWYRQSLGQGLEFLIYFQGNSAPDKSGLPSDRFSAERTGGSVSTLTIQRTQQEDSAVYLCASSPRQTGNNEQFFGPGTRLTVL.